These T cell receptor beta chains were read from a single sample in a study of blood T cell repertoires in COVID-19. Libraries were prepared by immunoSEQ multiplex PCR; TCRdb keeps only in-frame clonotypes and omits some of them. The sample carries roughly 380,000 clones, 85% recorded once. Sequenced sample: peripheral blood. The receptor source for this set is a woman between 18 and 30 years old with acute or convalescent COVID-19. Each CDR3 is given without its conserved first and last residue. A clone size is listed for some rows: how often the clone was seen (once, few, many), or a class if it is expanded.

>TRBV27|once
ASSLAASVYNEQF
>TRBV30|NA
AWWGASPGGTEAF
>TRBV15|NA
ATSRPPINTEAF
>TRBV13|few
ASSLGQFYGYT
>TRBV5-1|NA
ASSQYMNTEAF
>TRBV3-1/TRBV3-2|once
ASSQDGLAGHNEQF
>TRBV5-1|NA
ASSLGGTGSYEQY
>TRBV4-1|NA
ASSQKGTGGWSTNEKLF
>TRBV5-4|few
ASRIAGGPPDTQY
>TRBV15|NA
ATSREGRLAGFEQF
>TRBV7-9|few
ASSVTGLNYGYT
>TRBV28|NA
ASSWTTGSSIEAF
>TRBV6-5|NA
ASNQDRGHNEQF
>TRBV5-1|NA
ASSYPRDRGVAEAF
>TRBV10-3|NA
AISEYSLLSYNSPLH
>TRBV7-2|NA
ASTSGVEQF